Listed here is a single T cell receptor (beta chain). It lacks a known antigen. Nothing much larger sits one base from this clone, and base qualities are not available. The data stem from a study of CD8 T cells in Susac syndrome (dated by TCRdb to between 2018 and 2020). General notes on the study: Among the sequenced Susac syndrome patients, roughly six had clinically active disease and under ten were in clinical remission. Susac syndrome patients were therapy-naive, on corticosteroids (some also receiving IVIg), or on IVIg alone at blood withdrawal. Repertoire sequencing was used to test whether CD8+ T cell activation and differentiation in Susac syndrome was antigen driven. CD8+ T cell repertoire clonality was compared between approximately 12 healthy donors, some 14 Susac syndrome patients and 15 multiple sclerosis patients. Summary of the overall study and its limitations: Susac syndrome CD8+ repertoires showed clonal expansion, highest in CD8+ TEMRA cells and greater in clinically active than remitting patients. Looking at Susac-specific public clones, the researchers identified under 20 in the total CD8+ repertoire and roughly 5 in the CD8+ TEMRA repertoire. The number of individuals in the TCR sequencing and HLA analysis was recognized as being relatively small.

The CDR3 contains 16 residues, cysteine and phenylalanine counted. The only DNA kept is the CDR3, 48 bases in frame from the first base. Ends trimmed: V by 4 bases, J by 6 bases; bases unmatched to a gene: 10. Peripheral blood CD8+ and CD4+ T cells from healthy donors, Susac syndrome patients and multiple sclerosis patients were profiled using high-throughput TCR beta sequencing. The Susac syndrome patients fulfilled recently defined diagnostic criteria for definite or probable disease. Bulk CD8+ and CD4+ T cells were purified by magnetic negative isolation, whereas CD8+ TEMRA cells were enriched by FACS. Blood was collected in EDTA tubes and processed within 24 hours, with PBMCs isolated through density gradient centrifugation. PBMCs intended for TCR sequencing were cryopreserved in liquid nitrogen and thawed later in a water bath at 37 degrees C. The sorted or isolated CD4+, CD8+ and CD8+ TEMRA cells reached a purity of at least 90%.

RNA was extracted using the RNeasy kit, and roughly 0.45 to 1 ug of the RNA was reverse transcribed with random hexamers. The immunoSEQ multiplex PCR assay, covering 54 Vbeta and 13 Jbeta segments, was used to amplify TCR beta CDR3 regions. PCR amplification bias was corrected by using a synthetic template baseline for primer optimization and computational correction. The paper's data handling went like this. Reads were assigned to V, D and J genes according to IMGT and analyzed in immunoSEQ Analyzer, with only productive sequences retained. Clonality was computed as one minus Shannon entropy normalized by log2 of the number of productive unique sequences. Public and private clones were assessed among the 100 most prevalent clones of each patient and control. A clone was defined as Susac-specific if it was absent from the healthy and MS cohorts, from roughly 980 published viral clones and from other ImmuneACCESS disease sequences. TCRdb reworked the public reads: Q25 trimming with fastp, MiXCR clone assembly, productive beta chains retained. Rows matching on CDR3 protein sequence are summarized as one entry with the most common DNA and genes. The authors' filters were not applied to this entry. The sample table records some 120,000 distinct CDR3 sequences; about 95% of these occur just once. The top ten constitute about 0.2% of the sample.

The TCR sequence derives from a human donor with Susac syndrome. Material for sequencing was CD8+ T cells from PBMCs. The chain joins TRBV12-3 or TRBV12-4 to TRBJ2-2, and 8 bases in between align with TRBD1. The DNA sequence follows: TGTGCCAGCAGTTCCTCAGGGGGCCCTCGGTCCGGGGAGCTGTTTTTT. It encodes CASSSSGGPRSGELFF.